The entry below describes one TCR beta chain. The data stem from a study of blood T cell repertoires in COVID-19. Study information: The United States, Italy and Spain were the sources of the acute and convalescent COVID-19 samples.

Trimming at V came to 11 bases and at J to 9 bases, leaving 9 bases not matched to a gene. Germline loops: CDR1 LNHDA, CDR2 SQIVND (reference sequence). The CDR3 has 11 amino acids. Sequenced by immunoSEQ multiplex PCR; TCRdb stores in-frame clones only, minus some. The data hold roughly 200,000 clones, with about 80% observed a single time. This clonotype was obtained from a man between 65 and 85 years old with active or convalescent COVID-19. Source material: peripheral blood. This chain joins TRBV19 and TRBJ1-1; 7 bases fit TRBD1. In DNA form, the CDR3 reads TGTGCCTTAAAGGGGGCGACGAAAGCTTTCTTT. Its translation: CALKGATKAFF.